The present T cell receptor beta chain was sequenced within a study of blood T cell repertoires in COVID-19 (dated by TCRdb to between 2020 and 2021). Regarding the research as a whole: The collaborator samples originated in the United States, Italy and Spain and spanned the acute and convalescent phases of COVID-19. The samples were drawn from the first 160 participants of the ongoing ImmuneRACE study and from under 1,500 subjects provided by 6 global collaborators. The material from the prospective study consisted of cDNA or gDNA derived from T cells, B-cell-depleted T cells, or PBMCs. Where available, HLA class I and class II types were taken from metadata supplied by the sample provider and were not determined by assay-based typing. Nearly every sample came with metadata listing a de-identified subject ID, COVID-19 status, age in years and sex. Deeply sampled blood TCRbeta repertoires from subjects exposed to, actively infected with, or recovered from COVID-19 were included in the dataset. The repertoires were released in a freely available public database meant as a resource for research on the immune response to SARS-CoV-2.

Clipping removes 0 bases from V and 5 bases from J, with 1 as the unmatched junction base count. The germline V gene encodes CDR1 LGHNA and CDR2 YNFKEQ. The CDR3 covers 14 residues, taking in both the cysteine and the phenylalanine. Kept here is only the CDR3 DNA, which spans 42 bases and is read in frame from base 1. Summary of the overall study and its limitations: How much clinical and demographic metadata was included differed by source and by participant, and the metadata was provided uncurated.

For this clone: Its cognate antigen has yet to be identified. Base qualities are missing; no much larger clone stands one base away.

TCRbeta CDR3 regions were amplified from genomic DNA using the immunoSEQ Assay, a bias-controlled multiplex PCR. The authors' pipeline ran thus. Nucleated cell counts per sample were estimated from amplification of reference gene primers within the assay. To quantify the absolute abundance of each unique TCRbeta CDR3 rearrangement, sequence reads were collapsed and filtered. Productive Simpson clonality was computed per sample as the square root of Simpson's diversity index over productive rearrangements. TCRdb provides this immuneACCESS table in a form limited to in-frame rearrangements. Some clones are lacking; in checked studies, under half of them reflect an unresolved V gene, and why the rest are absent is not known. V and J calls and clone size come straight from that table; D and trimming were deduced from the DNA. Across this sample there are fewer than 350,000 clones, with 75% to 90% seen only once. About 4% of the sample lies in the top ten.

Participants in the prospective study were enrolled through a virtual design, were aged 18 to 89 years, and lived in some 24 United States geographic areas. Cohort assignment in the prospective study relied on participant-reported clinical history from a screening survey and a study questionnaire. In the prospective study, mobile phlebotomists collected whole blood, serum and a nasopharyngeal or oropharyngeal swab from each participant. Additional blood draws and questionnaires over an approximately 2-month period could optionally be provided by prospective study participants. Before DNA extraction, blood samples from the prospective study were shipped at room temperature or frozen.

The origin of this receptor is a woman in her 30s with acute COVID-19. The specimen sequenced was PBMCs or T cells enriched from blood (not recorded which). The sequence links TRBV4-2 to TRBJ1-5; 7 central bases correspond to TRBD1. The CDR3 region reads CASSQDTGDQPQHF. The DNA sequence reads TGTGCCAGCAGCCAAGACACAGGGGATCAGCCCCAGCATTTT.